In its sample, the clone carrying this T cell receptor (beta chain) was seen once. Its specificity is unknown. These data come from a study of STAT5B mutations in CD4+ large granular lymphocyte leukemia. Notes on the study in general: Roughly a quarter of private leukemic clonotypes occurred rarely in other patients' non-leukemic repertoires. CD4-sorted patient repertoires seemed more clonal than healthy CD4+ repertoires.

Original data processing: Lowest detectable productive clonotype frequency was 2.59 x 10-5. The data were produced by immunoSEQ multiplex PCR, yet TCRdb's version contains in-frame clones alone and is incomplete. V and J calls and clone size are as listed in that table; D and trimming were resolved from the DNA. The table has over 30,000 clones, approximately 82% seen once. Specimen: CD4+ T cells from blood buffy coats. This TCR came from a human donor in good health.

The CDR3 sequence: CASSSRDRQETQYF. CDR3 coding DNA: TGTGCCAGTAGTTCCCGGGACAGACAAGAGACCCAGTACTTC. The V call is TRBV19, the J call TRBJ2-5, with 7 bases that match TRBD1. Germline V gene data show CDR1 as LNHDA and CDR2 as SQIVND (reference sequence). The CDR3 extends over 14 amino acids. The junction had 5 bases not matched to a gene; V was cut back by 5 bases and J by 2 bases.